This T cell receptor (beta chain) originates from a study of blood T cell repertoires in COVID-19. At the level of the study: The analysed material was cDNA or gDNA that came from T cells, B-cell-depleted T cells, or PBMCs.

In the original processing: Amplification of reference gene primers was used by the study to estimate nucleated cell counts. Only in-frame clones appear in the TCRdb table, and some are missing; sequencing was by immunoSEQ multiplex PCR. V and J calls and clone size are copied from that table; D and trimming were computed from the DNA. Here the sample spans roughly 250,000 clones, around nine tenths being singletons. The TCR was taken from a man aged 30 to 39 with acute or convalescent COVID-19. Specimen: peripheral blood.

This CDR3 reads CASSVGQGEWGNEQFF. The CDR3 DNA sequence: TGCGCCAGCAGTGTCGGTCAGGGGGAGTGGGGCAATGAGCAGTTCTTC. The chain links TRBV10-1 to TRBJ2-1, with 7 bases matching TRBD1. With 4 bases clipped from V and 6 bases from J, the junction kept 12 bases outside the gene matches. Germline V CDR1 and CDR2: WNHNN, SYGVQD (reference sequence). The CDR3 consists of 16 residues.